This T cell receptor beta chain was captured in a study of shared clonotypes between healthy human individuals. Method: immunoSEQ multiplex PCR; TCRdb's copy keeps in-frame clones and lacks some. Among approximately 700,000 clones listed, 73% were seen once. The clonotype originates from a woman in her thirties in good health. The sequencing input was memory CD4+ T cells sorted from blood. Regarding subset: CD45RA-negative fraction.

The CDR3 loop is CASRPGTVITGELFF. The CDR3, as DNA: TGTGCCAGCAGGCCCGGGACGGTTATCACCGGGGAGCTGTTTTTT. J is TRBJ2-2 and V is TRBV7-9; D may match TRBD1 or TRBD2 (5 bases each). V lost 6 bases and J lost 4, with 15 bases in between. This CDR3 region has 15 residues. Looked up from germline, CDR1 is SEHNR and CDR2 is FQNEAQ (reference sequence).